This T cell receptor beta chain was sequenced for a study of T-cell memory formation after mild COVID-19. Germline loops: CDR1 DFQATT, CDR2 SNEGSKA (reference sequence). Between the trimmed V and J ends, which lost 3 bases and 4 bases, there was a span of 15 bases. The CDR3 is 14 amino acids. As to this clonotype: Its antigen remains unidentified.

Whole-study results and caveats: A second wave of clones peaked on day 37, and their SARS-CoV-2 specificity went unconfirmed.

The authors produced TCR alpha and TCR beta cDNA libraries with sample barcodes and UMIs by 5'RACE using constant-segment primers. TCRdb re-analysed the 5' RACE reads in MiXCR, keeping a single row per CDR3 protein. The sample records around 130,000 distinct CDR3 sequences, 16% being singletons. This chain links TRBV20-1 with TRBJ1-2; D is unresolved. The TCR originated in an adult woman who had mild COVID-19 (a few samples of this study predate the infection). Cell type and time point are not known. Sequenced: PBMCs or a T cell subset sorted from them (not recorded which). Written as DNA, the CDR3 is TGCAGTGCTAGTCCCCAGGACGGCCTCTATGGCTACACCTTC. This sequence encodes CSASPQDGLYGYTF.